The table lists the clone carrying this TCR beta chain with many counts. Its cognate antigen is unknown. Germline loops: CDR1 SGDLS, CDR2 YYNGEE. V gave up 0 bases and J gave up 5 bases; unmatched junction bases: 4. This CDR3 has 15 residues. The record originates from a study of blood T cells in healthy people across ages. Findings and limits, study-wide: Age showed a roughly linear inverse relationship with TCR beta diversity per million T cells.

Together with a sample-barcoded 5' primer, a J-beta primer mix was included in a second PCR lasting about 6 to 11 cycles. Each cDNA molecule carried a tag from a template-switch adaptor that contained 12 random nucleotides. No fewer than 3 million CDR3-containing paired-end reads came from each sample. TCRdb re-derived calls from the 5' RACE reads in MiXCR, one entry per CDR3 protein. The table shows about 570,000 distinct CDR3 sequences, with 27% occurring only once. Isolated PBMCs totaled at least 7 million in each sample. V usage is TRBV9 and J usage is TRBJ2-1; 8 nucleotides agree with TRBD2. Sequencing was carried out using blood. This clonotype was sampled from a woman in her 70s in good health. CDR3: CASSVEGLGDNEQFF. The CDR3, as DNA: TGTGCCAGCAGCGTAGAGGGACTAGGGGACAATGAGCAGTTCTTC.